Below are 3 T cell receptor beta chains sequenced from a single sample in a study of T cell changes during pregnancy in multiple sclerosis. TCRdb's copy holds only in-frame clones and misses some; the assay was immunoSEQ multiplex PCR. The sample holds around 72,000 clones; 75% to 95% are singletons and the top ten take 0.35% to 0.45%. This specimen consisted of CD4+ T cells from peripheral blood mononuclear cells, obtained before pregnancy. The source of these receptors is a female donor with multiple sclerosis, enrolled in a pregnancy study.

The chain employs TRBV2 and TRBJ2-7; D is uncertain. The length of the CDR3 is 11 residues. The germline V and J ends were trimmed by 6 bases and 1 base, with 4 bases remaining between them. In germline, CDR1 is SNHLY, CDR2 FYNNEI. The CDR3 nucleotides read TGTGCCAGCAGACAGTCCTACGAGCAGTACTTC. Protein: CASRQSYEQYF.

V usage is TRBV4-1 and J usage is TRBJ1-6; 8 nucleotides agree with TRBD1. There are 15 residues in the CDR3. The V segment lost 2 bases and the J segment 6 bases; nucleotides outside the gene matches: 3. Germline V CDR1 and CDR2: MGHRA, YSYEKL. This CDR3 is CASSQLGQANSPLHF. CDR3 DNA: TGCGCCAGCAGCCAACTGGGACAGGCTAATTCACCCCTCCACTTT.

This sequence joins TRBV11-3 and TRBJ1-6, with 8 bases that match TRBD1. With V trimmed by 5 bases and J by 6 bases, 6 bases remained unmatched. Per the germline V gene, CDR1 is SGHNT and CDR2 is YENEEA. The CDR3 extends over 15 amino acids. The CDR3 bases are TGTGCCAGCAGCGCGGACAGGGCCCCTAATTCACCCCTCCACTTT. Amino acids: CASSADRAPNSPLHF.